The TCR beta chain under discussion was sequenced for a study of shared clonotypes between healthy human individuals. Between the trimmed V and J ends, which lost 0 bases and 0 bases, there was a span of 9 bases. Germline V gene sequence: CDR1 LNHNV, CDR2 YYDKDF (reference sequence). This CDR3 spans 16 amino acids. As handled by the study authors: In the immunoSEQ data, sequences were junction-only and lacked quality scores, so filtering differed. The repertoire was sequenced with immunoSEQ multiplex PCR; TCRdb's copy has only in-frame clones and lacks some. D and trimming come from the DNA, and the V and J calls and clone size come from that table. The sample has 2 million to 2.5 million clones; approximately 93% are singletons.

The genes are TRBV15 and TRBJ2-1, with D hard to call. Material for sequencing was naive CD4+ T cells from PBMCs. Subset defined: CD45RA+ positively selected. This clonotype was obtained from a man aged 18 to 29 in good health. Some clones in this sample may be carry-over from other donors' samples. The CDR3, as DNA: TGTGCCACCAGCAGAGATCGGCTGAGCTCCTACAATGAGCAGTTCTTC. Translation gives CATSRDRLSSYNEQFF.